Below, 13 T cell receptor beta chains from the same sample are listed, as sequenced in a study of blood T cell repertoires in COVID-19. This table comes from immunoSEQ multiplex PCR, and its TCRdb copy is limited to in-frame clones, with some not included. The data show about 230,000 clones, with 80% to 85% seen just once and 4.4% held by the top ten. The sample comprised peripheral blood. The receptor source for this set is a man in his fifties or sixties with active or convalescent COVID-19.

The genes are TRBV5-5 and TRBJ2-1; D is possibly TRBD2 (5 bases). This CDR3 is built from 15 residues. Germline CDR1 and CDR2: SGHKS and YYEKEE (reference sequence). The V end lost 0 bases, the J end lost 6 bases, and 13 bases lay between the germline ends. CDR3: CASSLGPEDFNEQFF. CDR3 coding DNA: TGTGCCAGCAGCTTGGGTCCGGAGGACTTCAATGAGCAGTTCTTC.

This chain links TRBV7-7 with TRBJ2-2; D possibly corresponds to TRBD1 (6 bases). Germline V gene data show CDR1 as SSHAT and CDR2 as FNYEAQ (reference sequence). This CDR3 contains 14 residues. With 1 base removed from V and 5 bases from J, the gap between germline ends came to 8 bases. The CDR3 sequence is CASSLEGVTGELFF. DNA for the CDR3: TGTGCCAGCAGCTTAGAGGGGGTAACCGGGGAGCTGTTTTTT.

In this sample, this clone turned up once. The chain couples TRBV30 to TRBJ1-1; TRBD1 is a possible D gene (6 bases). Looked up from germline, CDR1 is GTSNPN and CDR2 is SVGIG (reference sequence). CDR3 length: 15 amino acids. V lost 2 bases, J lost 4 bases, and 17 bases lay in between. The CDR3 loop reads CAWSTLGGVGTEAFF. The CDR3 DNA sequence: TGTGCCTGGAGTACTCTAGGGGGGGTGGGCACTGAAGCTTTCTTT.

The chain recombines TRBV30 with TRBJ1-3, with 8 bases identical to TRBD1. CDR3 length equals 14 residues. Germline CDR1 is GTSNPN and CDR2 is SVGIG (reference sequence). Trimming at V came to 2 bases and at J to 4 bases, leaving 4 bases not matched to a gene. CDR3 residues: CAWSRTGSGNTIYF. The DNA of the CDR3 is TGTGCCTGGAGTCGGACAGGGTCGGGAAACACCATATATTTT. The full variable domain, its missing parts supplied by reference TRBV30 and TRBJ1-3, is SQTIHQWPATLVQPVGSPLSLECTVEGTSNPNLYWYRQAAGRGLQLLFYSVGIGQISSEVPQNLSASRPQDRQFILSSKKLLLSDSGFYLCAWSRTGSGNTIYFGEGSWLTVV.

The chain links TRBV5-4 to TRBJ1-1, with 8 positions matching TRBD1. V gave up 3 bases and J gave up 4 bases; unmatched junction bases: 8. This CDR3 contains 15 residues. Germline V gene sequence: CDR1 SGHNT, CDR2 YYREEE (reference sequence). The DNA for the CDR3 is TGTGCCAGCAGCTACGGACAGGGCGCGGGCACTGAAGCTTTCTTT. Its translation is CASSYGQGAGTEAFF.

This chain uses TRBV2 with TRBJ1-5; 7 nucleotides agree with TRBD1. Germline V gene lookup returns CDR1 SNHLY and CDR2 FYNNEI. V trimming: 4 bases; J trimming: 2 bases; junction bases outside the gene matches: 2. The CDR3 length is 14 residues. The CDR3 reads CASSGTGGNQPQHF. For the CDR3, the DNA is TGTGCCAGCAGTGGCACAGGGGGCAATCAGCCCCAGCATTTT.

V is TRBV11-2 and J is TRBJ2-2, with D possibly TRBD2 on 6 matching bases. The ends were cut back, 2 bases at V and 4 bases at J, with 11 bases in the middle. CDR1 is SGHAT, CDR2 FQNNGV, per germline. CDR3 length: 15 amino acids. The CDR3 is CASSLRGAGTGELFF. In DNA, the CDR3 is TGTGCCAGCAGCTTACGCGGGGCAGGCACCGGGGAGCTGTTTTTT.

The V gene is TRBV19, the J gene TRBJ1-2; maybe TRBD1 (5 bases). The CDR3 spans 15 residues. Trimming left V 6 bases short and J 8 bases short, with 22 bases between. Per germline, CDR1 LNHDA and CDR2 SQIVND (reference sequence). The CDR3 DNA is TGTGCCAGTAGGATCGGGACTTCCCAAATGCAGGGCTACACCTTC. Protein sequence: CASRIGTSQMQGYTF.

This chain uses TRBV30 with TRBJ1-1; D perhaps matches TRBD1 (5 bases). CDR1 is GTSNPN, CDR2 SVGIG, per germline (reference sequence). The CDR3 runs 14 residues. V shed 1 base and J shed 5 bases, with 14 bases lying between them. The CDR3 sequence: CAWSAGRVGTEAFF. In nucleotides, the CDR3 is TGTGCCTGGAGTGCGGGCAGGGTCGGGACTGAAGCTTTCTTT.

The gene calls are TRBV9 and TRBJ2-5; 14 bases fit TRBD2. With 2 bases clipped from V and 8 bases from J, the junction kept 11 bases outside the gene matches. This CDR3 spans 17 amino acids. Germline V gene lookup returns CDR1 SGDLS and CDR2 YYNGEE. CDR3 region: CASSVFPGLAGEVTQYF. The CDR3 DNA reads TGTGCCAGCAGCGTTTTCCCGGGACTAGCGGGGGAGGTTACCCAGTACTTC.

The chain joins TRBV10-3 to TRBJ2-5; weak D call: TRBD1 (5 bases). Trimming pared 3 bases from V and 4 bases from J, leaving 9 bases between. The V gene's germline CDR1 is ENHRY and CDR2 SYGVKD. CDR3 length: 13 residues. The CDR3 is CAISDTRAETQYF. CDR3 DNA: TGTGCCATCAGTGATACCAGGGCAGAGACCCAGTACTTC.

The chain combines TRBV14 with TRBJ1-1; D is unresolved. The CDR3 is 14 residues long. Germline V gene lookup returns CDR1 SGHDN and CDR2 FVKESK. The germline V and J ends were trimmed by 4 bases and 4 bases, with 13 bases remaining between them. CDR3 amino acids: CASSPVNAGTEAFF. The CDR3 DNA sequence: TGTGCCAGCAGCCCCGTAAACGCAGGCACTGAAGCTTTCTTT.

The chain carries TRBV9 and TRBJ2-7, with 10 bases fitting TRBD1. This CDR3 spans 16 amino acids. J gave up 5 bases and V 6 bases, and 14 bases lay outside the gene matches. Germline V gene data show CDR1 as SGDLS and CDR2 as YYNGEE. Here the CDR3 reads CASTQSGTGALHEQYF. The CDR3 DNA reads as TGTGCCAGCACCCAATCTGGGACAGGGGCTCTCCACGAGCAGTACTTC.